The 2 T cell receptor beta chains listed next were all sequenced from one sample in a study of shared clonotypes between healthy human individuals. Assay used: immunoSEQ multiplex PCR; TCRdb lists only in-frame clones, some missing. Found here are 300,000 or so clones, approximately 79% of them singletons; the top ten hold 10%. Sequenced material: memory CD4+ T cells sorted from blood. The subset denotes: CD45RA-negative fraction. The source is a man younger than 45 in good health.

The table lists this clone with a count of one. Distinct nucleotide sequences in the sample also encode this CDR3. This chain connects TRBV5-1 to TRBJ2-7, with 10 bases fitting TRBD2. With V trimmed by 0 bases and J by 4 bases, 4 bases remained unmatched. The CDR3 extends over 15 amino acids. CDR1 is SGHRS, CDR2 YFSETQ, per germline. CDR3 in amino acids: CASSLGTSGGYEQYF. CDR3 bases: TGCGCCAGCAGCTTGGGGACTAGCGGAGGGTACGAGCAGTACTTC.

This chain links TRBV7-2 with TRBJ2-2, with 7 bases that match TRBD1. Trimming took 5 bases from V and 4 from J; bases not matched to a gene: 4. The V gene's germline CDR1 is SGHTA and CDR2 FQGNSA. This CDR3 contains 14 residues. The CDR3 reads CASSRQGRTGELFF. For the CDR3, the DNA is TGTGCCAGCAGCCGACAGGGACGCACCGGGGAGCTGTTTTTT.